Below, 28 T cell receptor beta chains from the same sample are listed, as sequenced in a study of human T cells and chemical hapten exposure. The time point here: pre-sensitization, week 0. Noted treatment: therapeutic diphenylcyclopropenone sensitization with weekly scalp DPC. TCRdb redid the calling of the RACE reads with MiXCR, one entry per CDR3 protein. The sample includes under 90,000 distinct CDR3 sequences, around 10% seen only once; the top ten take roughly 4%. The sample in question was whole blood, obtained in connection with sensitization to the hapten diphenylcyclopropenone (DPC). Receptors were obtained from a woman aged 40 to 50 with alopecia areata. Some clones in this sample may be carry-over from other donors' samples.

Many counts were recorded for this clonotype. This sequence joins TRBV7-9 and TRBJ2-1; D unclear. V dropped 3 bases and J dropped 4 bases, with 4 bases sitting between them. The CDR3 has 12 amino acids. CDR1 SEHNR and CDR2 FQNEAQ come from the germline V gene (reference sequence). Here the CDR3 DNA reads TGTGCCAGCAGCTTTTCTTACAATGAGCAGTTCTTC. It is translated as CASSFSYNEQFF.

This clonotype occurred a few times. The gene calls are TRBV28 and TRBJ1-4; tentative D call: TRBD1 (5 bases). V gave up 10 bases and J gave up 7 bases, with 19 bases separating them. There are 14 residues in the CDR3. CDR1 MDHEN and CDR2 SYDVKM come from the germline V gene. The CDR3 reads CATSSPGRGEKLFF. CDR3 nucleotides: TGTGCCACCTCAAGCCCGGGGAGGGGTGAAAAACTGTTTTTT.

The CDR3 here is CASTEGQHTEAFF. The CDR3 nucleotides are TGTGCCAGCACCGAGGGACAGCACACTGAAGCTTTCTTT. This chain uses TRBV6-5 with TRBJ1-1, with 7 bases matching TRBD1. In germline, CDR1 is MNHEY, CDR2 SVGAGI. The CDR3 length is 13 residues. V shed 7 bases and J 3 bases; nucleotides not matched to a gene: 5.

This clonotype was detected many times. The chain combines TRBV2 with TRBJ2-5, with unresolved D. CDR1 is SNHLY and CDR2 is FYNNEI in the germline V gene. The CDR3 is 14 residues long. V dropped 2 bases and J dropped 2 bases, with 9 bases sitting between them. The CDR3 DNA follows: TGTGCCAGCAGTGAATTGTCTACTCAAGAGACCCAGTACTTC. As protein: CASSELSTQETQYF.

This clonotype was counted at least ten times. The rearrangement joins TRBV21-1 to TRBJ1-4. TRBV21-1 is an annotated pseudogene. The CDR3 runs 17 residues. The CDR3: CASSKGGQSATNEKLFF. The CDR3 region has the DNA TGTGCCAGCAGCAAAGGAGGGCAGTCGGCAACTAATGAAAAACTGTTTTTT.

At least ten counts were recorded for this clonotype. V and J are TRBV10-3 and TRBJ2-3; the match to TRBD2 covers 8 bases. CDR1 and CDR2 from the germline V gene are ENHRY and SYGVKD. Trimming removed 8 bases from V and 3 bases from J; junction bases left unmatched: 10. CDR3 size: 15 residues. The CDR3 nucleotides read TGTGCCATCGGGATTCCGGGGGGGCTTACAGATACGCAGTATTTT. It specifies CAIGIPGGLTDTQYF.

This clonotype was detected ten times or more. The V gene is TRBV3-1, the J gene TRBJ2-1; D call uncertain. The CDR3 has 14 amino acids. Germline V gene data show CDR1 as LGHDT and CDR2 as YNNKEL (reference sequence). The V end lost 0 bases, the J end lost 4 bases, and 7 bases lay between the germline ends. The DNA of the CDR3 is TGTGCCAGCAGCCAAGATCCCGGGTACAATGAGCAGTTCTTC. It specifies CASSQDPGYNEQFF.

This clonotype was counted many times. The chain employs TRBV7-9 and TRBJ1-1; TRBD1 aligns across 7 bases. The CDR3 contains 14 residues. The germline CDR1 and CDR2 sequences are SEHNR and FQNEAQ (reference sequence). The trim removed 2 bases at V and 5 bases at J, leaving 5 bases unmatched. The CDR3 spells CASSLRQGVTEAFF. DNA for the CDR3: TGTGCCAGCAGCTTACGACAGGGAGTAACTGAAGCTTTCTTT.

The gene calls are TRBV11-2 and TRBJ2-3; D is perhaps TRBD1 (6 bases). The V end was cut by 5 bases, the J end by 0 bases, with 15 bases between. Germline V lookup: CDR1 SGHAT, CDR2 FQNNGV. This CDR3 has 16 amino acids. The CDR3 region has the DNA TGTGCCAGCAGCACAGGGTCCCGTGCTAGCACAGATACGCAGTATTTT. Translation: CASSTGSRASTDTQYF.

In this sample, this clonotype turned up many times. The chain is built from TRBV7-9 and TRBJ1-4; D is possibly TRBD1 (6 bases). Germline lookup yields CDR1 SEHNR and CDR2 FQNEAQ (reference sequence). V was shortened by 5 bases and J by 5 bases, with 12 bases between the two germline ends. The CDR3 consists of 14 residues. The CDR3 DNA is TGTGCCAGCAGCGAGACAGGAACCAATGAAAAACTGTTTTTT. Translation gives CASSETGTNEKLFF.

This clonotype was recorded at least ten times. The rearrangement joins TRBV20-1 to TRBJ1-5, with TRBD1 matching 9 bases. This CDR3 is built from 15 residues. The V gene end was trimmed by 5 bases and the J gene end by 2 bases; junction bases not matched to a gene: 7. CDR1 is DFQATT, CDR2 SNEGSKA, per germline (reference sequence). This chain's CDR3 is CSAGGTGFGNQPQHF. DNA for the CDR3: TGCAGTGCTGGGGGGACAGGGTTTGGCAATCAGCCCCAGCATTTT.

This clonotype has only a few counts. V gene TRBV3-1 combines with J gene TRBJ1-1, with no clear D. CDR3 size: 14 residues. Germline V gene sequence: CDR1 LGHDT, CDR2 YNNKEL (reference sequence). V shed 0 bases and J shed 8 bases, with 13 bases lying between them. The CDR3 loop reads CASSQEGGSSEAFF. CDR3 DNA sequence: TGTGCCAGCAGCCAAGAAGGAGGGTCCTCGGAAGCTTTCTTT.

The sample holds many counts of this clonotype. V gene TRBV30 combines with J gene TRBJ1-1; D is unclear. Trimming took 0 bases from V and 3 from J, leaving 8 bases between them. The CDR3 totals 13 residues. CDR1 is GTSNPN, CDR2 SVGIG, per germline (reference sequence). The CDR3 DNA reads as TGTGCCTGGAGTGTACGTCTTGACACTGAAGCTTTCTTT. Translating gives CAWSVRLDTEAFF.

This clonotype has a count of ten or more. The chain joins TRBV7-2 to TRBJ1-4, with a weak D call TRBD1 (6 bases). This CDR3 contains 16 residues. Germline assignment: CDR1 SGHTA and CDR2 FQGNSA. V gave up 2 bases and J gave up 3 bases, with 13 bases separating them. In nucleotides, the CDR3 is TGTGCCAGCAGCTTACTAGGGCAGGGGCCTAATGAAAAACTGTTTTTT. Translating it yields CASSLLGQGPNEKLFF.

This clonotype was seen a few times. The DNA for the CDR3 is TGTGCCAGCAGCTTGGGTACAGGGGGGCAAGGCCGGGGGCAGTACTTC. This codes for CASSLGTGGQGRGQYF. This chain links TRBV5-4 with TRBJ2-7; 8 bases fit TRBD1. Germline CDR1 is SGHNT and CDR2 is YYREEE (reference sequence). The J segment lost 9 bases and the V segment lost 0 bases, leaving 14 bases of the junction unmatched. The CDR3 is 16 amino acids.

Many counts were recorded for this clonotype. The V and J genes are TRBV11-2 and TRBJ2-1; possible D gene TRBD2, 5 bases. The CDR3 is 14 residues long. V lost 4 bases and J 6 bases, leaving 13 bases between the germline ends. The germline gives CDR1 SGHAT, CDR2 FQNNGV. CDR3 DNA sequence: TGTGCCAGCAGCTCCTGGACTGACTCCAATGAGCAGTTCTTC. Translating it yields CASSSWTDSNEQFF.

This clonotype was detected ten times or more. The V call is TRBV28, the J call TRBJ2-1, with D perhaps TRBD2 (6 bases). Germline CDR1 MDHEN, CDR2 SYDVKM. The CDR3 spans 14 residues. The germline V and J ends were trimmed by 3 bases and 2 bases, with 8 bases remaining between them. CDR3 in DNA: TGTGCCAGCAGTTTCGCGGGGCCCTACAATGAGCAGTTCTTC. Its translation is CASSFAGPYNEQFF.

V and J are TRBV21-1 and TRBJ1-2. TRBV21-1 is a pseudogene. This CDR3 comprises 11 residues. Here the CDR3 reads CASSKRVGYTF. Written as DNA, the CDR3 is TGTGCCAGCAGCAAAAGGGTCGGCTACACCTTC.

This clonotype was detected ten times or more. The rearrangement uses TRBV5-1 and TRBJ2-3; D gene ambiguous. The germline V gene encodes CDR1 SGHRS and CDR2 YFSETQ. CDR3 length equals 12 residues. Trimming pared 0 bases from V and 5 bases from J, leaving 4 bases between. The CDR3 DNA reads as TGCGCCAGCAGCTTGGCCTTAGATACGCAGTATTTT. This translates into CASSLALDTQYF.

This clonotype was observed at least ten times. J is TRBJ2-7 and V is TRBV11-2, with TRBD1 matching over 8 bases. Germline loops: CDR1 SGHAT, CDR2 FQNNGV. Losses at the gene ends were 2 bases for V and 2 bases for J; bases not matched to a gene: 5. This CDR3 region has 15 residues. CDR3 residues: CASSLPGGLTYEQYF. CDR3 DNA sequence: TGTGCCAGCAGCTTACCAGGGGGCCTGACCTACGAGCAGTACTTC.

This clonotype was recorded many times. The junction does not match germline at one end; this may be a read error. The chain combines TRBV2 with TRBJ2-3; a possible D gene is TRBD1 (6 bases). Germline lookup yields CDR1 SNHLY and CDR2 FYNNEI. The CDR3 extends over 13 amino acids. The CDR3 DNA reads TGTGCCACCAGGGGTAGTAACACAGATACGCAGTACTTT. Translating it yields CATRGSNTDTQYF.

This clonotype was seen a handful of times. J is TRBJ2-5 and V is TRBV5-1, with D unresolved. The CDR3 runs 14 residues. The germline V gene encodes CDR1 SGHRS and CDR2 YFSETQ. The ends were cut back, 4 bases at V and 5 bases at J, with 15 bases in the middle. The DNA for the CDR3 is TGCGCCAGCAGCCCGGGTCATCCCAGGGAGACCCAGTACTTC. It specifies CASSPGHPRETQYF.

The chain carries TRBV28 and TRBJ2-1, with D tentatively TRBD1 (5 bases). The CDR3 has 16 amino acids. Between the trimmed V and J ends, which lost 2 bases and 7 bases, there was a span of 18 bases. From germline, CDR1 is MDHEN and CDR2 SYDVKM. The CDR3 bases are TGTGCCAGCAGTTTAGGCCCTGGAACAGGAGTTAATGAGCAGTTCTTC. This translates into CASSLGPGTGVNEQFF.

This clonotype was counted at least ten times. The CDR3 sequence is CASSLPQPLRSPLHF. As DNA, the CDR3 is TGTGCCAGCAGTTTACCACAACCCCTCCGTTCACCCCTCCACTTT. V is TRBV27 and J is TRBJ1-6; D ambiguous. Looked up from germline, CDR1 is MNHEY and CDR2 is SMNVEV (reference sequence). V lost 2 bases and J lost 9, with 14 bases in between. The CDR3 is 15 amino acids.

This clonotype has just a few counts. This chain links TRBV29-1 with TRBJ1-1; D is ambiguous. There are 13 residues in the CDR3. Germline values: CDR1 SQVTM, CDR2 ANQGSEA. V lost 4 bases and J 1 base, leaving 10 bases between the germline ends. DNA of the CDR3: TGCAGCGTTGTAGAGGTTTCGAACACTGAAGCTTTCTTT. Translation gives CSVVEVSNTEAFF.

This clonotype occurred a few times. The chain couples TRBV20-1 to TRBJ1-6, with D tentatively TRBD1 (6 bases). Germline values: CDR1 DFQATT, CDR2 SNEGSKA (reference sequence). Trimming took 0 bases from V and 9 from J, leaving 15 bases between them. This CDR3 spans 15 amino acids. Here the CDR3 reads CSAREGQGLSSPLHF. In DNA form, the CDR3 reads TGCAGTGCTAGAGAAGGGCAGGGGCTAAGTTCACCCCTCCACTTT.

The chain links TRBV6-2 or TRBV6-3 to TRBJ2-4; D ambiguous. This CDR3 region has 13 residues. Germline CDR1 and CDR2: MNHEY and SVGEGT. Trimming cost V 2 bases and J 7 bases, with 9 bases left between them. The DNA for the CDR3 is TGTGCCAGCAGTTACCCCATATGGAACATTCAGTACTTC. Translation: CASSYPIWNIQYF.

In its sample, this clonotype was seen many times. The rearrangement uses TRBV5-1 and TRBJ1-1; the D gene is possibly TRBD1 (6 bases). Trimming stripped 4 bases from V and 4 bases from J, with 17 bases between. The CDR3 consists of 15 residues. The germline V gene encodes CDR1 SGHRS and CDR2 YFSETQ. CDR3 DNA sequence: TGCGCCAGCAGCCCAGACCCCACAGGGCTCACTGAAGCTTTCTTT. Its protein product is CASSPDPTGLTEAFF.